These 19 T cell receptor beta chains originate from one sample sequenced in a study of T cell changes during pregnancy in multiple sclerosis. Sequencing was performed with immunoSEQ multiplex PCR; in TCRdb, only in-frame clones are kept and a portion is missing. In the table there are 57,000 or so clones, approximately 90% of which are singletons. Sample: peripheral blood, taken after pregnancy. All receptors derive from a female donor in good health, enrolled as a control in a pregnancy study.

The CDR3 sequence: CATDSAGGRRQPQHF. Here the CDR3 DNA reads TGTGCCACCGACTCCGCAGGGGGAAGGCGTCAGCCCCAGCATTTT. The chain recombines TRBV19 with TRBJ1-5; TRBD1 aligns across 7 bases. V shed 10 bases, J shed 6 bases, and the junction held 15 bases outside the gene matches. In germline, CDR1 is LNHDA, CDR2 SQIVND (reference sequence). The CDR3 loop spans 15 amino acids.

This chain links TRBV5-8 with TRBJ1-2; 8 positions agree with TRBD1. V trimming: 8 bases; J trimming: 8 bases; junction bases outside the gene matches: 8. The CDR3 contains 12 residues. The germline V gene encodes CDR1 SGHTS and CDR2 YDEGEE. The CDR3 here is CASGQGIGGYTF. The CDR3 bases are TGTGCCAGTGGACAGGGAATCGGCGGCTACACCTTC.

The chain links TRBV9 to TRBJ2-7; the match to TRBD1 covers 7 bases. In germline, CDR1 is SGDLS, CDR2 YYNGEE. The CDR3 covers 15 residues. Trimming took 4 bases from V and 5 from J; bases not matched to a gene: 12. CDR3 nucleotide sequence: TGTGCCAGCAGCCTATCCTCGACAGGGTTAGACGAGCAGTACTTC. Translating gives CASSLSSTGLDEQYF.

The J gene is TRBJ2-3, the V gene TRBV9; D perhaps matches TRBD2 (6 bases). Germline CDR1 is SGDLS and CDR2 is YYNGEE. The CDR3 has 15 amino acids. V was clipped by 0 bases and J by 1 base, with 9 bases between them. The chain's CDR3 is CASSVVASGTDTQYF. CDR3 in DNA: TGTGCCAGCAGCGTAGTGGCTAGCGGCACAGATACGCAGTATTTT.

The chain employs TRBV27 and TRBJ1-2; TRBD1 agrees at 8 bases. V lost 3 bases to trimming and J lost 6 bases; unmatched junction nucleotides: 9. This CDR3 contains 15 residues. Germline loops: CDR1 MNHEY, CDR2 SMNVEV (reference sequence). CDR3 DNA: TGTGCCAGCAGTTTTCAGGGGGCGCCGGTGAATGGCTACACCTTC. This codes for CASSFQGAPVNGYTF.

The chain carries TRBV29-1 and TRBJ2-7, with 9 bases that match TRBD1. CDR1 and CDR2 from the germline V gene are SQVTM and ANQGSEA. The CDR3 contains 13 residues. The V segment lost 2 bases and the J segment 3 bases; nucleotides outside the gene matches: 2. The DNA of the CDR3 is TGCAGCGTTGAAACGGGACAGGGCTACGAGCAGTACTTC. The encoded protein is CSVETGQGYEQYF.

The chain is built from TRBV4-3 and TRBJ2-3, with no clear D. From germline, CDR1 is LGHNA and CDR2 YSLEER. V was cut by 2 bases and J by 0 bases, with 12 bases left in between. CDR3 length equals 16 residues. For the CDR3, the DNA is TGCGCCAGCAGCCAAAGCCTAGGCCTGAGCACAGATACGCAGTATTTT. Its protein product is CASSQSLGLSTDTQYF.

This clone was detected once. The chain employs TRBV5-5 and TRBJ1-1; D not resolved. This CDR3 has 15 residues. Germline assignment: CDR1 SGHKS and CDR2 YYEKEE (reference sequence). V was cut by 4 bases and J by 1 base, with 14 bases left in between. CDR3 in amino acids: CASSQEDTPNTEAFF. As DNA, the CDR3 is TGTGCCAGCAGCCAAGAGGATACCCCGAACACTGAAGCTTTCTTT.

This clone was seen a handful of times. The V and J genes are TRBV12-5 and TRBJ2-5, with 9 bases aligning to TRBD1. The CDR3 has 15 residues. The germline V gene has CDR1 LGHNT and CDR2 FRNRAP. J gave up 3 bases and V 6 bases, and 8 bases lay outside the gene matches. The CDR3 spells CASGPGTGREETQYF. As DNA, the CDR3 is TGTGCTAGTGGACCCGGGACAGGGAGAGAAGAGACCCAGTACTTC.

J is TRBJ1-6 and V is TRBV5-6; maybe TRBD1 (5 bases). CDR3 size: 15 residues. Germline values: CDR1 SGHDT, CDR2 YYEEEE. The V end was cut by 1 base, the J end by 6 bases, with 11 bases between. The CDR3 bases are TGTGCCAGCAGCTTGAGGGGCAGGGTTAATTCACCCCTCCACTTT. It specifies CASSLRGRVNSPLHF. Full variable domain (outside the CDR3, taken from reference TRBV5-6 and TRBJ1-6): DAGVTQSPTHLIKTRGQQVTLRCSPKSGHDTVSWYQQALGQGPQFIFQYYEEEERQRGNFPDRFSGHQFPNYSSELNVNALLLGDSALYLCASSLRGRVNSPLHFGNGTRLTVT.

The genes are TRBV7-9 and TRBJ2-1, with 10 bases identical to TRBD2. Germline V gene data show CDR1 as SEHNR and CDR2 as FQNEAQ (reference sequence). The CDR3 spans 15 residues. With 5 bases clipped from V and 10 bases from J, the junction kept 11 bases outside the gene matches. The CDR3 region has the DNA TGTGCCAGCAGCCCCCAAAGCGGGGGGGCAGTGGAGCAGTTCTTC. Translation: CASSPQSGGAVEQFF.

The CDR3 loop is CAESSGMGGNTIYF. CDR3 in DNA: TGTGCCGAAAGCAGCGGTATGGGGGGAAACACCATATATTTT. V gene TRBV2 combines with J gene TRBJ1-3, with D unresolved. There are 14 residues in the CDR3. The V and J ends lost 11 bases and 4 bases respectively, with 18 bases between them. Germline lookup yields CDR1 SNHLY and CDR2 FYNNEI.

This clone was seen just once. The V gene is TRBV11-1, the J gene TRBJ2-1, with unresolved D. CDR1 is SGHAT, CDR2 FQDESV, per germline (reference sequence). The ends were cut back, 2 bases at V and 9 bases at J, with 14 bases in the middle. The CDR3 is 14 residues long. CDR3 DNA sequence: TGTGCCAGCAGCTTAACCGCCGCGTCCCCTGAGCAGTTCTTC. Translating it yields CASSLTAASPEQFF.

The V call is TRBV5-5, the J call TRBJ1-2, with 8 positions matching TRBD1. Germline loops: CDR1 SGHKS, CDR2 YYEKEE (reference sequence). With V trimmed by 4 bases and J by 1 base, 6 bases remained unmatched. This CDR3 is 15 amino acids long. The chain's CDR3 is CASSLGQGFNYGYTF. The CDR3 coding sequence is TGTGCCAGCAGCCTTGGACAGGGCTTTAACTATGGCTACACCTTC.

V and J are TRBV6-1 and TRBJ1-1; D possibly corresponds to TRBD1 (5 bases). The germline gives CDR1 MNHNS, CDR2 SASEGT. Trimming removed 2 bases at V and 11 bases at J, with 15 bases between. The CDR3 has 13 amino acids. The CDR3 protein is CASSEPGKPWAFF. CDR3 DNA sequence: TGTGCCAGCAGTGAACCAGGGAAGCCATGGGCTTTCTTT.

This chain joins TRBV19 and TRBJ2-1; 12 bases match TRBD1. The germline gives CDR1 LNHDA, CDR2 SQIVND (reference sequence). Unmatched junction bases numbered 2, after V lost 4 bases and J lost 4 bases. The CDR3 totals 15 residues. In DNA, the CDR3 is TGTGCCAGTAGTAGGGACAGGGGGCTTTACAATGAGCAGTTCTTC. Residues: CASSRDRGLYNEQFF. Combining the CDR3 with reference TRBV19 and TRBJ2-1 gives the whole variable domain DGGITQSPKYLFRKEGQNVTLSCEQNLNHDAMYWYRQDPGQGLRLIYYSQIVNDFQKGDIAEGYSVSREKKESFPLTVTSAQKNPTAFYLCASSRDRGLYNEQFFGPGTRLTVL.

The V and J genes are TRBV11-3 and TRBJ2-7; a possible D gene is TRBD2 (5 bases). This CDR3 contains 14 residues. CDR1 and CDR2 (germline): SGHNT, YENEEA. The germline V and J ends were trimmed by 5 bases and 3 bases, with 14 bases remaining between them. CDR3 sequence: CASSQGQRYYEQYF. The CDR3 DNA sequence: TGTGCCAGCAGCCAAGGGCAGCGGTACTACGAGCAGTACTTC.

This sequence joins TRBV19 and TRBJ1-2; 7 bases map to TRBD1. CDR3 length: 15 residues. The germline V gene has CDR1 LNHDA and CDR2 SQIVND (reference sequence). J was trimmed by 4 bases and V by 1 base; bases with no gene match: 6. The CDR3 reads CASSIVGGERYGYTF. CDR3 bases: TGTGCCAGTAGTATAGTAGGGGGCGAACGCTATGGCTACACCTTC.

J is TRBJ2-1 and V is TRBV28; D perhaps matches TRBD2 (6 bases). Trimming removed 5 bases from V and 6 bases from J, with 20 bases in between. The CDR3 length is 16 residues. In germline, CDR1 is MDHEN, CDR2 SYDVKM. In DNA form, the CDR3 reads TGTGCCAGCAGTCCCGTCGGGCTCGGGAGATCCAATGAGCAGTTCTTC. Its protein is CASSPVGLGRSNEQFF.